This paragraph covers one TCR beta chain sequence. These data originate in a study of identical twins. TCRdb re-called the 5' RACE reads with MiXCR, one entry per CDR3 protein. The data hold 450,000 or so distinct CDR3 sequences, with 20% to 25% observed a single time. CDR3 length: 14 residues. CDR1 and CDR2 from the germline V gene are LNHNV and YYDKDF (reference sequence). V was pared by 3 bases and J by 3 bases, with 11 bases between. Another study also made use of these data, one on T cells expressing NK-cell markers. As that report states: Obtained from sorted CD3+CD56+NKG2C+, CD3+CD56+NKG2C- and CD3+CD56-NKG2C+ T cells were the TCR beta repertoires. What restricted sorting to alpha-beta TCR T cells in several experiments was an anti-gamma-delta TCR antibody.

Sequenced input: CD4+ T cells sorted from blood. This rearrangement joins TRBV15 to TRBJ2-5; D is unresolved. This clonotype originated in a woman aged 18-29 years in good health. CDR3 sequence reads: CATSRPDTEETQYF. The CDR3 region has the DNA TGTGCCACCAGCAGGCCCGATACCGAAGAGACCCAGTACTTC.